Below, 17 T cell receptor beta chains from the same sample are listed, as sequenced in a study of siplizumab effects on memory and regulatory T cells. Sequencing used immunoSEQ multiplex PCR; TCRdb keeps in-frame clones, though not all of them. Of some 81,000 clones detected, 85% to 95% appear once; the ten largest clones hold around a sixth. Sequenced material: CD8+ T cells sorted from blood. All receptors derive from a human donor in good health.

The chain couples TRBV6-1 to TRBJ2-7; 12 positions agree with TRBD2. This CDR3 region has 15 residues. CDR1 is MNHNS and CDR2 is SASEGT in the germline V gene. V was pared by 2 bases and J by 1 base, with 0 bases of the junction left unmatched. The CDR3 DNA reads TGTGCCAGCAGTGAACTAGCGGGAGGGTCCTACGAGCAGTACTTC. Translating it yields CASSELAGGSYEQYF.

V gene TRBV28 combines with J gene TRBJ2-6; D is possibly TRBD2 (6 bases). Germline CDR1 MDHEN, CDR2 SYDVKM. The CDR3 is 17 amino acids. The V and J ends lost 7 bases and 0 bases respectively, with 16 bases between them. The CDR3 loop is CASNSNYGGSGANVLTF. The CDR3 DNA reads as TGTGCCAGCAACTCAAACTACGGGGGCTCTGGGGCCAACGTCCTGACTTTC.

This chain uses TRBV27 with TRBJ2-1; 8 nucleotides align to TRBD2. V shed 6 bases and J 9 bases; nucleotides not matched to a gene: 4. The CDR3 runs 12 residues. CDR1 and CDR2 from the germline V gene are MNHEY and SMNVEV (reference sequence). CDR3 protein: CASSTGGGEQFF. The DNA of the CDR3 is TGTGCCAGCAGCACGGGGGGGGGTGAGCAGTTCTTC.

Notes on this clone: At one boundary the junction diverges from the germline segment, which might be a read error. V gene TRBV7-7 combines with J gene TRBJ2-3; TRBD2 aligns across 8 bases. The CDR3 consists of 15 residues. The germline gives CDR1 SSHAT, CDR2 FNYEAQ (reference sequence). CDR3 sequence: CASSLTGGQLDTQYF. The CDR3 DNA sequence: TGTGCTAGCAGCTTAACGGGAGGGCAGTTAGATACGCAGTATTTT. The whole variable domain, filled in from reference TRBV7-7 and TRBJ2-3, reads GAGVSQSPRYKVTKRGQDVTLRCDPISSHATLYWYQQALGQGPEFLTYFNYEAQPDKSGLPSDRFSAERPEGSISTLTIQRTEQRDSAMYRCASSLTGGQLDTQYFGPGTRLTVL.

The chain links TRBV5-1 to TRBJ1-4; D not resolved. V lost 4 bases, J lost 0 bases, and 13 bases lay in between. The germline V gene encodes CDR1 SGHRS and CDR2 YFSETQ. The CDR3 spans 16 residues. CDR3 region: CASSPSAIATNEKLFF. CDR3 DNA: TGCGCCAGCAGCCCGAGTGCGATCGCAACTAATGAAAAACTGTTTTTT.

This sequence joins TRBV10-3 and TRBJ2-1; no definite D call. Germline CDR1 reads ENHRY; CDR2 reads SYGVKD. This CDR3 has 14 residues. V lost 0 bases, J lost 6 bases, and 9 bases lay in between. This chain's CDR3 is CAISESMPSNEQFF. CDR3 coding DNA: TGTGCCATCAGTGAGTCGATGCCAAGCAATGAGCAGTTCTTC.

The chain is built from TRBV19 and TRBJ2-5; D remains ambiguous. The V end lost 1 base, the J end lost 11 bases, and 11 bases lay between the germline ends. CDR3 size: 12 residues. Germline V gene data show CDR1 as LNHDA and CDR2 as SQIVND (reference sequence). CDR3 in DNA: TGTGCCAGTAGTATAGGCCCCCAGGAGCAGTACTTC. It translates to CASSIGPQEQYF.

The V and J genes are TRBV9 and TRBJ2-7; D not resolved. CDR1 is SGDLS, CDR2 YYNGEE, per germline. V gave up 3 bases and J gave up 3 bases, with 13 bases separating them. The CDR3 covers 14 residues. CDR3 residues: CASSGLVTDYEQYF. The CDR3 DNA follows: TGTGCCAGCAGCGGATTAGTGACGGACTACGAGCAGTACTTC.

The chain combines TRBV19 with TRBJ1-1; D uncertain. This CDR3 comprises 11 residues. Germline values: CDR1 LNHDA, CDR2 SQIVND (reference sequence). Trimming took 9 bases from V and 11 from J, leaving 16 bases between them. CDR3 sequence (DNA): TGTGCCAGCCACTCAGGAGGGTGGGCTTTCTTT. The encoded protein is CASHSGGWAFF.

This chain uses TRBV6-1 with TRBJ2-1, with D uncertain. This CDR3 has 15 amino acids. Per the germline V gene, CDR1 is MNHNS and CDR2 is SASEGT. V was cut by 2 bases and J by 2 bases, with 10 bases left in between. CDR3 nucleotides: TGTGCCAGCAGTGAAATAACGAGGCCCTACAATGAGCAGTTCTTC. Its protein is CASSEITRPYNEQFF.

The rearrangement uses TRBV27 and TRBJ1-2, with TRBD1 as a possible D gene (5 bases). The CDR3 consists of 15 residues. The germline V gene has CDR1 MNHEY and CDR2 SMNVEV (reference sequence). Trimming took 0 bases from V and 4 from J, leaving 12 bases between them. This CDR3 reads CASSLSPGLAYGYTF. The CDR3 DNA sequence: TGTGCCAGCAGTTTATCGCCGGGACTCGCCTATGGCTACACCTTC.

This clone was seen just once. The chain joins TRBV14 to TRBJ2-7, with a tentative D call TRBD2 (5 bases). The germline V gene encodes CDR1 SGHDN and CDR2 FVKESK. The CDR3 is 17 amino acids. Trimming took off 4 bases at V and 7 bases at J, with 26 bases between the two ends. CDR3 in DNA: TGTGCCAGCAGCCCCCGAACGTTGGTGGGAGTCATCGGGGAGCAGTACTTC. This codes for CASSPRTLVGVIGEQYF.

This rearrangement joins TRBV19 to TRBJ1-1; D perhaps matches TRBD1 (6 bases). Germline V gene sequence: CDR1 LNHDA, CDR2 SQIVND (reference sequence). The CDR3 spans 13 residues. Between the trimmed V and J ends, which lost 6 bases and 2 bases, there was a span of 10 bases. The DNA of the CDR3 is TGTGCCAGTAGGGCAGGGGCAAACACTGAAGCTTTCTTT. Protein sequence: CASRAGANTEAFF.

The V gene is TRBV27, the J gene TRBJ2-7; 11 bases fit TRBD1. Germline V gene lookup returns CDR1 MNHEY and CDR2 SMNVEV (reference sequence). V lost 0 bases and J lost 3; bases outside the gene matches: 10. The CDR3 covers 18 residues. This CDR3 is CASSLSITRTGGFYEQYF. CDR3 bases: TGTGCCAGCAGTTTATCGATCACCCGGACAGGGGGCTTCTACGAGCAGTACTTC.

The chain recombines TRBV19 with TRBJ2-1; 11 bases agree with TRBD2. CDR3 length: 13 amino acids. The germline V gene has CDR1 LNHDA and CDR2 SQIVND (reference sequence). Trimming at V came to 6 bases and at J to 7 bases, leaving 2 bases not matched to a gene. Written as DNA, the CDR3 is TGTGCCAGTAGATGGACTAGCGGGAATGAGCAGTTCTTC. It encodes CASRWTSGNEQFF. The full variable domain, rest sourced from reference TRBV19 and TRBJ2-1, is DGGITQSPKYLFRKEGQNVTLSCEQNLNHDAMYWYRQDPGQGLRLIYYSQIVNDFQKGDIAEGYSVSREKKESFPLTVTSAQKNPTAFYLCASRWTSGNEQFFGPGTRLTVL.

The CDR3 is CASSIGTSNTEAFF. The CDR3 DNA follows: TGTGCCAGTAGTATAGGAACGTCGAACACTGAAGCTTTCTTT. The chain carries TRBV19 and TRBJ1-1; D ambiguous. The germline V and J ends were trimmed by 1 base and 1 base, with 7 bases remaining between them. The CDR3 is 14 residues long. Germline loops: CDR1 LNHDA, CDR2 SQIVND (reference sequence). The full variable domain, completed using reference TRBV19 and TRBJ1-1, is DGGITQSPKYLFRKEGQNVTLSCEQNLNHDAMYWYRQDPGQGLRLIYYSQIVNDFQKGDIAEGYSVSREKKESFPLTVTSAQKNPTAFYLCASSIGTSNTEAFFGQGTRLTVV.

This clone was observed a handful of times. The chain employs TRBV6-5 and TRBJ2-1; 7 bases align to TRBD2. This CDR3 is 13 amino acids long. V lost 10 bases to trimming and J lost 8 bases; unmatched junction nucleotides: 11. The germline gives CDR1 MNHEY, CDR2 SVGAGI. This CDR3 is CATTRGETDEQFF. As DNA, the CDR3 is TGTGCCACCACTCGGGGGGAAACGGATGAGCAGTTCTTC.